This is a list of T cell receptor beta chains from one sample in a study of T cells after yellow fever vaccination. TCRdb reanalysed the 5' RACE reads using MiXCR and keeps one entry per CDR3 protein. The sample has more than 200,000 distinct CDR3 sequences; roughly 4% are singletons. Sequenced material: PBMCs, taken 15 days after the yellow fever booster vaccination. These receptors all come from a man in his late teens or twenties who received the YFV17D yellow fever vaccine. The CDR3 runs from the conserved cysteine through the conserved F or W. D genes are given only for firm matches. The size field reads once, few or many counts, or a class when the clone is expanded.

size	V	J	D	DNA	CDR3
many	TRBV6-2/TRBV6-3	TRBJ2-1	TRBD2	TGTGCCAGCAGTTATAGGACTTATAGCGGGGGACTCAATGAGCAGTTCTTC	CASSYRTYSGGLNEQFF
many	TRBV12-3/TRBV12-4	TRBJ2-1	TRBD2	TGTGCCAGCAGTTTCCCGCTAGCGGGGGATTTGAATGAGCAGTTCTTC	CASSFPLAGDLNEQFF
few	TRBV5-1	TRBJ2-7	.	TGCGCCAGCAGCTTGGCCGGGTTCTGGGCTGACGAGCAGTACTTC	CASSLAGFWADEQYF
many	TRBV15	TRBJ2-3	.	TGTGCCACCAGCAGAGCCGGGCGTCGAGGAGATACGCAGTATTTT	CATSRAGRRGDTQYF
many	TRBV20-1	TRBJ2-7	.	TGCAGTGCTAGTTCGGACAGTTGGAGCTCCTACGAGCAGTACTTC	CSASSDSWSSYEQYF
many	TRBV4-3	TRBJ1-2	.	TGCGCCAGCAGCCCGGGGACCGCCCGGGGTGGCTACACCTTC	CASSPGTARGGYTF
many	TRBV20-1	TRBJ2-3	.	TGCAGTGCCCCGGCTTTCACAAGCACAGATACGCAGTATTTT	CSAPAFTSTDTQYF
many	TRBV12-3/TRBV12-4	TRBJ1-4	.	TGTGCCAGCAGTTTGTTCGGCCAAAAACTGTTTTTT	CASSLFGQKLFF
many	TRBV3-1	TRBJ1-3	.	TGTGCCAGCAGCCTCTCAACGAGACCCTCTGGAAACACCATATATTTT	CASSLSTRPSGNTIYF
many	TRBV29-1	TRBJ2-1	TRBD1	TGCAGCACGGGACAGGACAATGAGCAGTTCTTC	CSTGQDNEQFF
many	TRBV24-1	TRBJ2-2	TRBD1	TGTGCCACCAGTGACAACCCCCGGGACAGGGCGGACACCGGGGAGCTGTTTTTT	CATSDNPRDRADTGELFF
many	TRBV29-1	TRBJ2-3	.	TGCAGCGTCGGGGCGGCCCCTAGCACAGATACGCAGTATTTT	CSVGAAPSTDTQYF
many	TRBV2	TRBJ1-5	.	TGTGCCAGCAGTGAAATCAGCAGCAATCAGCCCCAGCATTTT	CASSEISSNQPQHF
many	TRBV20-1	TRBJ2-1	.	TGCAGTGCTAGCAGGATTAGCTCCTACAATGAGCAGTTCTTC	CSASRISSYNEQFF
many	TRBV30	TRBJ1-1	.	TGTGCCTGGAGTCCAGGGTTGAACACTGAAGCTTTCTTT	CAWSPGLNTEAFF
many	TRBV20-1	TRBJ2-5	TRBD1	TGCAGTGCTAGAACGACAGGGGGCGGGGAAGAGACCCAGTACTTC	CSARTTGGGEETQYF
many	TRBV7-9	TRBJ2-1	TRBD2	TGTGCCAGCAGCTCGCCAGGTCGAGCGGGGAAACGCTACAATGAGCAGTTCTTC	CASSSPGRAGKRYNEQFF
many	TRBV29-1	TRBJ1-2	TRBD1	TGCAGCGCCGAACAGGGGGCCGTCTTCGATGGCTACACCTTC	CSAEQGAVFDGYTF
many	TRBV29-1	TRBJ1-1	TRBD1	TGCAGCGCTCGTAGGGGGCTAGCGTACACTGAAGCTTTCTTT	CSARRGLAYTEAFF
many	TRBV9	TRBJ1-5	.	TGTGCCAGCAGCGCAACAACTGTGGGTCAGCCCCAGCATTTT	CASSATTVGQPQHF
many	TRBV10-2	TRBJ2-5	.	TGCGCCAGCAGTGAGTCGAGAGGGGGGTCAGAGACCCAGTACTTC	CASSESRGGSETQYF